This TCR beta chain came from a study of low-dose radiotherapy and immunotherapy resistance in tumors. Study overall: Cohort 2 patients were irradiated with 1 Gy every two weeks, reaching 13 Gy over 26 weeks. Intravenous administration to patients comprised nivolumab at 240 mg every two weeks and ipilimumab at 1 mg/kg every six weeks. Oral administration of aspirin 300 mg daily occurred for four cycles, commencing at cycle 1 day 1.

V was shortened by 1 base and J by 0 bases, with 12 bases between the two germline ends. The germline CDR1 and CDR2 sequences are SGHTA and FQGNSA. The CDR3 has 16 amino acids. Alpha- and beta-chain coverage of first-strand cDNA came from TRAV- and TRBV-specific primers. For amplifying TCRs, the PCR ran for about 22 cycles with Phusion, which was used together with a constant-region primer and the adapter on the V primers. In vitro transcription amplified isolated mRNA. One entry per CDR3 protein, called by TCRdb with MiXCR from the reads. The repertoire consists of about 13,000 distinct CDR3 sequences, with more than 50% occurring once and the leading ten covering less than 8.5%.

The clonotype originates from a human donor with advanced metastatic prostate, ovarian, gallbladder or colorectal cancer (not recorded which). This table probably holds off-target reads from a library built for another chain. V and J are TRBV7-2 and TRBJ1-1; a weak D match, TRBD1 (5 bases). The CDR3 reads CASSLGAYRLNTEAFF. In DNA form, the CDR3 reads TGTGCCAGCAGCTTAGGGGCGTACAGGCTGAACACTGAAGCTTTCTTT.